The clone carrying this TCR beta chain has ten or more counts. Its antigen is not known. By quantitative 5'-RACE with molecular barcodes, the TCR beta libraries were made. TCRdb reprocessed the 5' RACE reads with MiXCR, giving one entry per CDR3 protein. In the table there are about 510,000 distinct CDR3 sequences, roughly 5% of which are singletons. Looked up from germline, CDR1 is SGHAT and CDR2 is FQNNGV. The trim removed 5 bases at V and 3 bases at J, leaving 14 bases unmatched. This CDR3 region has 17 residues. These data come from a study of CD8 T cells in ankylosing spondylitis. Study results and caveats: Matched synovial fluid from ankylosing spondylitis patients was reported to be enriched for disease-linked clones. A TCR beta motif of eight highly homologous variants appeared characteristic of ankylosing spondylitis blood. Peripheral blood held disease-linked clones only at relatively low frequency, and these were CD8+. A number of the motif variants had already been described in reactive arthritis synovial fluid and blood.

Sequencing was performed on blood, either unsorted or a sorted T cell fraction (not recorded which). The gene calls are TRBV11-2 and TRBJ2-5, with 8 bases identical to TRBD2. The sequence came from a male donor with ankylosing spondylitis. The CDR3 is CASSPFNSGTLKETQYF. The CDR3 nucleotides read TGTGCCAGCAGCCCTTTCAATAGCGGGACATTAAAAGAGACCCAGTACTTC.